This TCR beta chain was found in a study of response to subunit inactivated influenza vaccine. Points on this clonotype: Its antigen is unidentified.

The study, taken as a whole, reports: Authors suggested seasonal influenza vaccinations each recruit few new T cells.

One entry per CDR3 protein results from TCRdb running MiXCR on the RT-PCR reads. The table includes some 800,000 distinct CDR3 sequences, 21% detected once. This CDR3 is 17 amino acids long. The trim removed 0 bases at V and 3 bases at J, leaving 3 bases unmatched. CDR1 and CDR2 (germline): MGHRA, YSYEKL. The sequence was collected from a man between 45 and 60 years old who received an inactivated influenza vaccine. This sequence joins TRBV4-1 and TRBJ1-4; 11 bases match TRBD1. The sequencing here drew on PBMCs from blood, taken roughly 5 days after vaccination. The DNA for the CDR3 is TGCGCCAGCAGCCAAGAAGGGACAGGGGGGGCTAATGAAAAACTGTTTTTT. This sequence encodes CASSQEGTGGANEKLFF.